This T cell receptor beta chain was recovered during a study of beta chain features in type 1 diabetes. What was sequenced were expressed TCRB transcripts, since all of the isolated RNA had been reverse transcribed. Profiling relied on immunoSEQ multiplex PCR, and the TCRdb table lists in-frame clones only, not all of them. This sample carries 15,000 to 17,000 clones, approximately 45% of them seen once, and the ten largest clones take about 0.5%. The TCR sequence derives from a woman aged 40 to 50 in good health. Sequencing was carried out using stem cell memory CD4+ T cells from blood.

In DNA form, the CDR3 reads TGTGCCAGCAGCGTTGGACTAGCGGGGGGGCGATGGCAAGAGACCCAGTACTTC. It specifies CASSVGLAGGRWQETQYF. The chain recombines TRBV9 with TRBJ2-5, with 15 bases matching TRBD2. Trimming cost V 2 bases and J 2 bases; bases outside gene matches: 7. CDR3 length equals 18 residues. In germline, CDR1 is SGDLS, CDR2 YYNGEE.